The clone carrying this TCR beta chain was seen just once. This entry is derived from a study of blood T cell repertoires in COVID-19. Germline CDR1 SGHTA, CDR2 FQGTGA. This CDR3 has 18 residues. The ends lost 0 bases at V and 3 bases at J; junction bases unmatched: 11. This table comes from immunoSEQ multiplex PCR, and its TCRdb copy is limited to in-frame clones, with some not included. Seen here are a few hundred thousand clones, more than 75% observed once, and the top ten hold about 2.5%. Sequenced material: peripheral blood. The chain couples TRBV7-3 to TRBJ2-1, with TRBD2 matching 7 bases. This clonotype was obtained from a woman aged 50 to 60 with acute or convalescent COVID-19. CDR3 nucleotide sequence: TGTGCCAGCAGCTTAACGAACGCGGGAGCCCCTCGCTACAATGAGCAGTTCTTC. It specifies CASSLTNAGAPRYNEQFF.